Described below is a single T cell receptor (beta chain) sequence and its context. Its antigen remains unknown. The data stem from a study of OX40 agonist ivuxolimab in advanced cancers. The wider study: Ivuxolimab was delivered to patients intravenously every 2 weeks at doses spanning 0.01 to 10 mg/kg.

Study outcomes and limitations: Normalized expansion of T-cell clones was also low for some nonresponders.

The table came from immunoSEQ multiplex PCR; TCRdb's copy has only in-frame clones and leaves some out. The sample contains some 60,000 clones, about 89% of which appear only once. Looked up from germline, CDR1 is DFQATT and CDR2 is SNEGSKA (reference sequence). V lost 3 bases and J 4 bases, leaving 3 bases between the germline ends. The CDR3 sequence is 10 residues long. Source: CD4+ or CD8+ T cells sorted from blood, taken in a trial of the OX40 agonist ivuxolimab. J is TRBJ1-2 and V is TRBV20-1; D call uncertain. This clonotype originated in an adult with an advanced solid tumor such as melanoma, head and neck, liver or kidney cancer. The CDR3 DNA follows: TGCAGTGCTAGGGGCTATGGCTACACCTTC. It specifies CSARGYGYTF.